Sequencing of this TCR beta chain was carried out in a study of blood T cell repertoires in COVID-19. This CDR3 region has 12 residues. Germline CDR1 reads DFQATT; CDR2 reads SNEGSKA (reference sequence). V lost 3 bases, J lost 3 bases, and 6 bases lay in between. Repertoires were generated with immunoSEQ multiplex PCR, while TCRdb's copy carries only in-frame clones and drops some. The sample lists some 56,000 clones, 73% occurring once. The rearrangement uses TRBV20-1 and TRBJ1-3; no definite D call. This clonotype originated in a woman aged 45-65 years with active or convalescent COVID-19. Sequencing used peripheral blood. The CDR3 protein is CSASGLGNTIYF. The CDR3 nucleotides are TGCAGTGCTAGTGGGCTTGGAAACACCATATATTTT.